The 20 T cell receptor beta chains below come from one sample, sequenced in a study of blood T cell repertoires in COVID-19. Sequencing used immunoSEQ multiplex PCR; TCRdb keeps in-frame clones, though not all of them. The repertoire holds about 230,000 clones, with approximately 80% as singletons. The sequenced sample was peripheral blood. Every receptor here comes from a man aged 40-55 years with acute or convalescent COVID-19.

The chain is built from TRBV5-1 and TRBJ2-1; D uncertain. There are 16 residues in the CDR3. CDR1 and CDR2 (germline): SGHRS, YFSETQ. Trimming cost V 0 bases and J 0 bases, with 10 bases left between them. CDR3 in DNA: TGCGCCAGCAGCTTGGGTGTACAAAGCTCCTACAATGAGCAGTTCTTC. This gives the protein CASSLGVQSSYNEQFF.

This sequence joins TRBV6-5 and TRBJ2-7; 7 bases agree with TRBD1. CDR1 is MNHEY and CDR2 is SVGAGI in the germline V gene. The CDR3 runs to 14 residues. J lost 1 base, V lost 6 bases, and 6 bases had no gene match. DNA of the CDR3: TGTGCCAGCAGCGAGACGACAGGGTCCTACGAGCAGTACTTC. Encoded protein: CASSETTGSYEQYF.

The V call is TRBV9, the J call TRBJ2-1; 9 bases agree with TRBD2. The CDR3 spans 15 residues. Germline V lookup: CDR1 SGDLS, CDR2 YYNGEE. With 5 bases clipped from V and 6 bases from J, the junction kept 9 bases outside the gene matches. CDR3 sequence reads: CASSALAGGLNEQFF. In DNA form, the CDR3 reads TGTGCCAGCAGTGCACTAGCGGGCGGCCTCAATGAGCAGTTCTTC.

The rearrangement uses TRBV5-1 and TRBJ2-3, with a possible D match to TRBD1 (6 bases). The CDR3 spans 16 residues. Germline V lookup: CDR1 SGHRS, CDR2 YFSETQ. V was trimmed by 4 bases and J by 2 bases, leaving 17 bases between them. The CDR3 DNA follows: TGCGCCAGCAGCCGAGCAGGGGTCCCCTCCACAGATACGCAGTATTTT. Translated, it gives CASSRAGVPSTDTQYF.

V gene TRBV28 combines with J gene TRBJ2-3, with 7 nucleotides matching TRBD2. The V gene's germline CDR1 is MDHEN and CDR2 SYDVKM. V shed 6 bases and J 4 bases; nucleotides not matched to a gene: 10. The CDR3 totals 15 residues. CDR3 bases: TGTGCCAGCAGATACCCGGGGGGATTCGCAGATACGCAGTATTTT. It codes for CASRYPGGFADTQYF.

The sample holds one count of this clone. This chain uses TRBV15 with TRBJ2-3; 10 nucleotides align to TRBD2. This CDR3 has 18 residues. Trimming took 2 bases from V and 4 from J; bases not matched to a gene: 12. The V gene's germline CDR1 is LNHNV and CDR2 YYDKDF (reference sequence). This CDR3 reads CATSRPRRLAGEADTQYF. The DNA of the CDR3 is TGTGCCACCAGCAGACCCAGGAGGCTAGCGGGAGAGGCAGATACGCAGTATTTT.

The V and J genes are TRBV6-2 or TRBV6-3 and TRBJ1-1, with TRBD1 matching over 8 bases. The CDR3 length is 14 residues. From germline, CDR1 is MNHEY and CDR2 SVGEGT. Germline trimming cut 2 bases from V and 2 bases from J; bases unmatched to any gene: 1. This CDR3 reads CASSYGQGNTEAFF. CDR3 nucleotide sequence: TGTGCCAGCAGTTACGGACAGGGAAACACTGAAGCTTTCTTT.

The rearrangement links TRBV5-4 to TRBJ2-2, with TRBD2 identical over 10 bases. The CDR3 extends over 16 amino acids. Trimming removed 4 bases from V and 4 bases from J; junction bases left unmatched: 7. Germline V gene sequence: CDR1 SGHNT, CDR2 YYREEE (reference sequence). The CDR3 bases are TGTGCCAGCAGCCGAGCGGGAGGGTCGGGCACCGGGGAGCTGTTTTTT. Translation gives CASSRAGGSGTGELFF.

This clone showed up many times. The J gene is TRBJ2-1, the V gene TRBV4-2, with TRBD1 matching over 8 bases. There are 15 residues in the CDR3. The V segment lost 4 bases and the J segment 3 bases; nucleotides outside the gene matches: 5. From germline, CDR1 is LGHNA and CDR2 YNFKEQ. The chain's CDR3 is CASSLSGTGYNEQFF. CDR3 DNA sequence: TGTGCCAGCAGCCTCTCCGGGACAGGCTACAATGAGCAGTTCTTC.

This clone was seen a few times. The chain employs TRBV11-3 and TRBJ1-1; D ambiguous. CDR3 length: 15 residues. The V end was cut by 7 bases, the J end by 1 base, with 16 bases between. Germline CDR1 and CDR2: SGHNT and YENEEA. The CDR3 region has the DNA TGTGCCAGCACCTCTCTTCTATCCTGGAACACTGAAGCTTTCTTT. Its translation is CASTSLLSWNTEAFF.

Concerning this clone itself: Germline and junction disagree at one end, which may indicate a read error. This chain uses TRBV7-9 with TRBJ1-6, with 9 bases fitting TRBD1. Germline V gene lookup returns CDR1 SEHNR and CDR2 FQNEAQ (reference sequence). The CDR3 is 16 amino acids. For the CDR3, the DNA is TGTGCCAGCAGCTGGGACAGGGCCTCCAATAATTCACCCCTCCACTTT. This translates into CASSWDRASNNSPLHF.

This chain joins TRBV4-2 and TRBJ1-6; 10 bases match TRBD1. Germline V lookup: CDR1 LGHNA, CDR2 YNFKEQ. This CDR3 spans 17 amino acids. The J segment lost 7 bases and the V segment lost 2 bases, leaving 8 bases of the junction unmatched. The CDR3, as DNA: TGTGCCAGCAGCCAATCCGGGACAGGGGTGGTAAATTCACCCCTCCACTTT. Translation: CASSQSGTGVVNSPLHF.

The chain is built from TRBV18 and TRBJ1-4; D gene uncertain. This CDR3 has 13 residues. Germline CDR1 and CDR2: KGHSH and LQKENI. Trimming took 3 bases from V and 12 from J, leaving 14 bases between them. CDR3 DNA: TGTGCCAGCTCACCCAGTTCCGGAGTTGAACTGTTTTTT. Translating it yields CASSPSSGVELFF.

The rearrangement uses TRBV20-1 and TRBJ1-2; 8 bases fit TRBD1. Trimming cost V 3 bases and J 5 bases; bases outside gene matches: 8. CDR1 and CDR2 from the germline V gene are DFQATT and SNEGSKA (reference sequence). The CDR3 sequence is 14 residues long. DNA for the CDR3: TGCAGTGCTAGTGGCCCAGACAGGGGATATGGCTACACCTTC. Translation gives CSASGPDRGYGYTF.

In this sample, this clone turned up once. The rearrangement joins TRBV19 to TRBJ2-4; 8 bases line up with TRBD1. The CDR3 is 13 amino acids. V dropped 6 bases and J dropped 10; count of bases not matched to a gene: 8. Looked up from germline, CDR1 is LNHDA and CDR2 is SQIVND (reference sequence). The CDR3 loop is CASSPQGVGIQYF. The CDR3 region has the DNA TGTGCCAGTAGCCCACAGGGGGTTGGGATTCAGTACTTC.

This chain links TRBV6-6 with TRBJ2-2; 8 bases are shared with TRBD1. Germline V CDR1 and CDR2: MNHNY, SVGAGI (reference sequence). There are 14 residues in the CDR3. V lost 2 bases to trimming and J lost 8 bases; unmatched junction nucleotides: 4. This CDR3 reads CASSYGQGGGELFF. CDR3 bases: TGTGCCAGCAGTTACGGACAGGGAGGTGGGGAGCTGTTTTTT.

The chain employs TRBV6-5 and TRBJ2-7; no definite D call. Trimming stripped 0 bases from V and 2 bases from J, with 8 bases between. The CDR3 loop spans 14 amino acids. CDR1 is MNHEY, CDR2 SVGAGI, per germline. CDR3 in DNA: TGTGCCAGCAGTTACTCGTACAGTACCTACGAGCAGTACTTC. This sequence encodes CASSYSYSTYEQYF.

This clone was recorded once. J is TRBJ1-5 and V is TRBV7-2, with 7 positions matching TRBD1. With V trimmed by 5 bases and J by 5 bases, 9 bases remained unmatched. This CDR3 comprises 15 residues. Per the germline V gene, CDR1 is SGHTA and CDR2 is FQGNSA. CDR3 amino acids: CASSPRGGEDQPQHF. As DNA, the CDR3 is TGTGCCAGCAGCCCCAGAGGGGGCGAGGATCAGCCCCAGCATTTT. The whole variable domain, filled in from reference TRBV7-2 and TRBJ1-5, reads GAGVSQSPSNKVTEKGKDVELRCDPISGHTALYWYRQSLGQGLEFLIYFQGNSAPDKSGLPSDRFSAERTGGSVSTLTIQRTQQEDSAVYLCASSPRGGEDQPQHFGDGTRLSIL.

The chain recombines TRBV7-9 with TRBJ2-5; D may be TRBD2 (7 bases). Germline assignment: CDR1 SEHNR and CDR2 FQNEAQ (reference sequence). The CDR3 covers 16 residues. V was shortened by 5 bases and J by 2 bases, with 18 bases between the two germline ends. The CDR3 nucleotides read TGTGCCAGCAGCCACGTGGAGGGGGGGCGTCAAGAGACCCAGTACTTC. Protein: CASSHVEGGRQETQYF.

The chain combines TRBV5-5 with TRBJ1-1; tentative D call: TRBD1 (5 bases). Germline V gene data show CDR1 as SGHKS and CDR2 as YYEKEE (reference sequence). Between the trimmed V and J ends, which lost 3 bases and 5 bases, there was a span of 11 bases. The CDR3 consists of 13 residues. The CDR3 nucleotides are TGTGCCAGCAGCTCAATAGGGGAAACTGAAGCTTTCTTT. This translates into CASSSIGETEAFF.